This paragraph reports one T cell receptor beta chain. Its specificity is not known. The data derive from a study of T cells in Graves' hyperthyroidism and ophthalmopathy. Study findings and constraints: Ophthalmopathy was predicted by the model a median of approximately 6.6 months ahead of onset.

Based on clinical symptoms, serum thyroxine and TRAb, thyroid ultrasound and orbital computed tomography, diagnoses were reached. CDR3 length equals 15 residues. The V and J ends lost 10 bases and 1 base, in that order; junction bases with no gene match: 9. Germline V gives CDR1 ENHRY, CDR2 SYGVKD. RNA transcripts served as the template for amplifying TCR beta CDR3 regions. During a first-round RT-PCR of the TCR CDR3, the HTBI primer set was used. TCRdb passed the multiplex PCR reads through MiXCR, listing each CDR3 protein once. Of approximately 700,000 distinct CDR3 sequences in the sample, roughly 45% were seen once.

Sequenced material: peripheral blood or thyroid tissue (not recorded which). This clonotype was obtained from an adult man with Graves' disease, either hyperthyroidism or ophthalmopathy (not recorded which). The chain has TRBV10-3 and TRBJ2-7; 11 nucleotides align to TRBD1. CDR3 region: CASRWTGGRSYEQYF. The CDR3 nucleotides are TGTGCCAGCAGGTGGACAGGGGGCCGTTCCTACGAGCAGTACTTC.